What follows are 28 T cell receptor beta chains derived from one specimen sequenced in a study of cytomegalovirus exposure and HLA in healthy donors. Assay used: immunoSEQ multiplex PCR; TCRdb lists only in-frame clones, some missing. The profile shows about 98,000 clones, roughly 87% of them singletons. Sequencing was performed on PBMCs. These receptor sequences come from a man aged 18 to 29 in good health and CMV-seropositive.

The CDR3 DNA reads TGTGCCAGCAGGGCCGGGACAGCGAACACTGAAGCTTTCTTT. Protein product: CASRAGTANTEAFF. V is TRBV7-2 and J is TRBJ1-1, with 7 bases that match TRBD1. The V segment lost 6 bases and the J segment 1 base; nucleotides outside the gene matches: 5. This CDR3 comprises 14 residues. Germline V gives CDR1 SGHTA, CDR2 FQGNSA.

This chain uses TRBV18 with TRBJ2-5; 7 nucleotides agree with TRBD2. Germline lookup yields CDR1 KGHSH and CDR2 LQKENI. Trimming at V came to 6 bases and at J to 0 bases, leaving 7 bases not matched to a gene. There are 15 residues in the CDR3. In DNA form, the CDR3 reads TGTGCCAGCTCTCAATCTCTAGCGGACCAAGAGACCCAGTACTTC. Encoded protein: CASSQSLADQETQYF.

This chain links TRBV5-1 with TRBJ2-2; 8 nucleotides align to TRBD1. The CDR3 is made up of 20 amino acids. The V gene end was trimmed by 4 bases and the J gene end by 0 bases; junction bases not matched to a gene: 17. Germline assignment: CDR1 SGHRS and CDR2 YFSETQ. The chain's CDR3 is CASSTPGGTNPAPNTGELFF. The CDR3 bases are TGCGCCAGCAGCACACCAGGGGGCACCAATCCTGCTCCGAACACCGGGGAGCTGTTTTTT.

The chain employs TRBV28 and TRBJ2-7; D is possibly TRBD1 (5 bases). The ends were cut back, 7 bases at V and 3 bases at J, with 22 bases in the middle. Germline V lookup: CDR1 MDHEN, CDR2 SYDVKM. There are 16 residues in the CDR3. The CDR3 bases are TGTGCCAGCACTAATGGGGCCCGTCTAGTATTCTACGAGCAGTACTTC. It translates to CASTNGARLVFYEQYF.

The gene calls are TRBV27 and TRBJ2-6, with no clear D. The CDR3 has 14 amino acids. Per germline, CDR1 MNHEY and CDR2 SMNVEV (reference sequence). Trimming shortened V by 3 bases and J by 3 bases, and 6 bases separated the two germline ends. CDR3 amino acids: CASSLRDGANVLTF. CDR3 in DNA: TGTGCCAGCAGTTTGAGAGATGGGGCCAACGTCCTGACTTTC.

J is TRBJ1-2 and V is TRBV7-2; no definite D call. Germline V gene data show CDR1 as SGHTA and CDR2 as FQGNSA. Between the trimmed V and J ends, which lost 2 bases and 6 bases, there was a span of 10 bases. The CDR3 length is 13 residues. The CDR3 spells CASSLTVKDGYTF. The CDR3 DNA reads as TGTGCCAGCAGCTTAACAGTGAAGGATGGCTACACCTTC.

The V call is TRBV6-1, the J call TRBJ2-7, with 9 positions matching TRBD2. The CDR3 has 16 residues. With V trimmed by 2 bases and J by 7 bases, 12 bases remained unmatched. Germline V gives CDR1 MNHNS, CDR2 SASEGT. The chain's CDR3 is CASSERWASGISEQYF. In DNA, the CDR3 is TGTGCCAGCAGTGAAAGGTGGGCTAGCGGGATAAGTGAGCAGTACTTC.

The rearrangement links TRBV7-2 to TRBJ2-2; tentatively, D is TRBD2 (5 bases). Looked up from germline, CDR1 is SGHTA and CDR2 is FQGNSA. The CDR3 consists of 16 residues. Deletions cut 5 bases from V and 0 bases from J, with 13 bases between. CDR3: CASSLSRDTNTGELFF. DNA of the CDR3: TGTGCCAGCAGCCTATCCCGGGATACGAACACCGGGGAGCTGTTTTTT. The full variable domain, in which reference TRBV7-2 and TRBJ2-2 provide the parts outside the CDR3, is GAGVSQSPSNKVTEKGKDVELRCDPISGHTALYWYRQSLGQGLEFLIYFQGNSAPDKSGLPSDRFSAERTGGSVSTLTIQRTQQEDSAVYLCASSLSRDTNTGELFFGEGSRLTVL.

The rearrangement uses TRBV6-5 and TRBJ2-3, with 7 bases matching TRBD2. V trimming: 2 bases; J trimming: 0 bases; junction bases outside the gene matches: 5. Looked up from germline, CDR1 is MNHEY and CDR2 is SVGAGI. The CDR3 consists of 16 residues. For the CDR3, the DNA is TGTGCCAGCAGTTACCGCGCGGGAGTGAGCACAGATACGCAGTATTTT. This codes for CASSYRAGVSTDTQYF.

CDR3 sequence reads: CASRRRQGGLNTEAFF. The CDR3 nucleotides read TGCGCCAGCAGAAGGCGACAGGGGGGACTGAACACTGAAGCTTTCTTT. This rearrangement joins TRBV5-1 to TRBJ1-1; 9 bases align to TRBD1. V lost 5 bases, J lost 0 bases, and 8 bases stayed unmatched. This CDR3 is 16 amino acids long. Per the germline V gene, CDR1 is SGHRS and CDR2 is YFSETQ.

A few counts support this clone. At the DNA level, this CDR3 is encoded by other sequences in the same sample as well. This rearrangement joins TRBV27 to TRBJ1-2, with 8 bases matching TRBD1. The ends lost 0 bases at V and 4 bases at J; junction bases unmatched: 1. From germline, CDR1 is MNHEY and CDR2 SMNVEV (reference sequence). This CDR3 region has 14 residues. In DNA form, the CDR3 reads TGTGCCAGCAGTTTATCAGGACAGGGCTATGGCTACACCTTC. Translation gives CASSLSGQGYGYTF.

A word on this clone: A read error may account for a junction end that differs from germline. The chain employs TRBV6-5 and TRBJ2-7, with a possible D match to TRBD1 (5 bases). This CDR3 spans 12 amino acids. Germline V CDR1 and CDR2: MNHEY, SVGAGI. The CDR3 DNA follows: TGTGCCAGCAGTTACGGGGCGTATGGGCATCACTTC. This translates into CASSYGAYGHHF.

V usage is TRBV6-1 and J usage is TRBJ2-4; D is possibly TRBD1 (6 bases). Trimming took off 4 bases at V and 2 bases at J, with 12 bases between the two ends. The CDR3 is made up of 15 amino acids. Germline values: CDR1 MNHNS, CDR2 SASEGT. The CDR3 coding sequence is TGTGCCAGCAGTGGATCCGGGACACCCAAAAACATTCAGTACTTC. This encodes CASSGSGTPKNIQYF.

The chain has TRBV5-6 and TRBJ1-5, with 8 bases matching TRBD1. V was clipped by 0 bases and J by 1 base; unmatched bases: 3. The germline V gene has CDR1 SGHDT and CDR2 YYEEEE. The CDR3 extends over 16 amino acids. For the CDR3, the DNA is TGTGCCAGCAGCTTGGCAGGGGGCTGGAGCAATCAGCCCCAGCATTTT. Its protein is CASSLAGGWSNQPQHF.

The rearrangement links TRBV20-1 to TRBJ2-1, with D perhaps TRBD1 (5 bases). The V end was cut by 6 bases, the J end by 6 bases, with 9 bases between. Per the germline V gene, CDR1 is DFQATT and CDR2 is SNEGSKA (reference sequence). This CDR3 has 11 amino acids. The CDR3 sequence is CSASRGNEQFF. The CDR3 DNA is TGCAGTGCGTCTAGGGGCAATGAGCAGTTCTTC.

This sequence joins TRBV28 and TRBJ2-7, with D tentatively TRBD2 (5 bases). The germline V gene encodes CDR1 MDHEN and CDR2 SYDVKM. CDR3 size: 16 residues. Trimming cost V 1 base and J 1 base, with 14 bases left between them. CDR3 amino acids: CASSLSTVGSSYEQYF. The CDR3 bases are TGTGCCAGCAGTTTATCCACGGTGGGGAGTTCCTACGAGCAGTACTTC.

The gene calls are TRBV6-4 and TRBJ2-7, with a weak D call TRBD2 (6 bases). Deletions cut 8 bases from V and 6 bases from J, with 11 bases between. This CDR3 is built from 11 residues. CDR1 and CDR2 from the germline V gene are MRHNA and SNTAGT. In DNA form, the CDR3 reads TGTGCCAGCGGGGGGAGCAGCGAGCAGTACTTC. Translating gives CASGGSSEQYF.

The genes are TRBV5-6 and TRBJ2-1; 12 nucleotides line up with TRBD2. The CDR3 covers 15 residues. CDR1 is SGHDT, CDR2 YYEEEE, per germline. J gave up 13 bases and V 0 bases, and 8 bases lay outside the gene matches. The CDR3 coding sequence is TGTGCCAGCAGCTTGGATCCGACTAGCGGGAGTCGTCAGTTCTTC. This codes for CASSLDPTSGSRQFF.

This rearrangement joins TRBV14 to TRBJ1-1, with no clear D. V was pared by 0 bases and J by 8 bases, with 7 bases between. CDR3 length equals 12 residues. CDR1 is SGHDN, CDR2 FVKESK, per germline. CDR3 sequence reads: CASSQDGEEAFF. Written as DNA, the CDR3 is TGTGCCAGCAGCCAAGATGGGGAGGAAGCTTTCTTT.

V gene TRBV19 combines with J gene TRBJ2-1; 10 bases are shared with TRBD1. The CDR3 has 14 residues. J gave up 4 bases and V 5 bases, and 2 bases lay outside the gene matches. Germline CDR1 is LNHDA and CDR2 is SQIVND (reference sequence). The CDR3 nucleotides are TGTGCCAGTAGTGTGGACAGGGGGTACAATGAGCAGTTCTTC. Translated: CASSVDRGYNEQFF. The entire variable domain, with the rest obtained from reference TRBV19 and TRBJ2-1, is as follows: DGGITQSPKYLFRKEGQNVTLSCEQNLNHDAMYWYRQDPGQGLRLIYYSQIVNDFQKGDIAEGYSVSREKKESFPLTVTSAQKNPTAFYLCASSVDRGYNEQFFGPGTRLTVL.

The CDR3 sequence: CASSLGLTYEQYF. CDR3 coding DNA: TGTGCCAGTAGTTTGGGACTTACCTACGAGCAGTACTTC. The chain has TRBV19 and TRBJ2-7; D is perhaps TRBD2 (6 bases). The V gene's germline CDR1 is LNHDA and CDR2 SQIVND (reference sequence). This CDR3 has 13 residues. Trimming shortened V by 5 bases and J by 2 bases, and 10 bases separated the two germline ends.

The J gene is TRBJ2-1, the V gene TRBV7-3, with TRBD2 identical over 10 bases. Germline values: CDR1 SGHTA, CDR2 FQGTGA. J lost 4 bases, V lost 2 bases, and 2 bases had no gene match. The CDR3 is made up of 15 amino acids. The CDR3 coding sequence is TGTGCCAGCAGCTTAGGGACTAGCGAGTACAATGAGCAGTTCTTC. Its translation: CASSLGTSEYNEQFF. Variable domain in full (rest from reference TRBV7-3 and TRBJ2-1): GAGVSQTPSNKVTEKGKYVELRCDPISGHTALYWYRQSLGQGPEFLIYFQGTGAADDSGLPNDRFFAVRPEGSVSTLKIQRTERGDSAVYLCASSLGTSEYNEQFFGPGTRLTVL.

The chain's CDR3 is CASSDSGTSASSYNEQFF. CDR3 in DNA: TGTGCCAGCAGCGACTCCGGGACTAGCGCGAGCTCCTACAATGAGCAGTTCTTC. This sequence joins TRBV7-3 and TRBJ2-1, with 10 bases matching TRBD2. Trimming at V came to 5 bases and at J to 0 bases, leaving 10 bases not matched to a gene. The CDR3 loop spans 18 amino acids. Germline CDR1 reads SGHTA; CDR2 reads FQGTGA. The full variable domain, with the rest looked up from reference TRBV7-3 and TRBJ2-1, is GAGVSQTPSNKVTEKGKYVELRCDPISGHTALYWYRQSLGQGPEFLIYFQGTGAADDSGLPNDRFFAVRPEGSVSTLKIQRTERGDSAVYLCASSDSGTSASSYNEQFFGPGTRLTVL.

As DNA, the CDR3 is TGTGCCACCAGCATAAGCGGGGCTAGCACAGATACGCAGTATTTT. Its protein is CATSISGASTDTQYF. V gene TRBV15 combines with J gene TRBJ2-3; TRBD2 matches at 7 bases. Germline V gene data show CDR1 as LNHNV and CDR2 as YYDKDF (reference sequence). This CDR3 is 15 amino acids long. With 4 bases clipped from V and 0 bases from J, the junction kept 4 bases outside the gene matches.

This rearrangement joins TRBV7-2 to TRBJ2-7, with 8 bases fitting TRBD1. Per germline, CDR1 SGHTA and CDR2 FQGNSA. Trimming took 5 bases from V and 4 from J; bases not matched to a gene: 4. This CDR3 comprises 13 residues. This chain's CDR3 is CASSLDRAYEQYF. The CDR3 DNA reads TGTGCCAGCAGCCTGGACAGGGCGTACGAGCAGTACTTC.

The sample holds one count of this clone. The chain uses TRBV6-6 and TRBJ2-7; no reliable D call. The CDR3 is 16 residues long. Trimming shortened V by 0 bases and J by 4 bases, and 16 bases separated the two germline ends. Per germline, CDR1 MNHNY and CDR2 SVGAGI (reference sequence). CDR3 sequence (DNA): TGTGCCAGCAGTTACTCGAGCCAGGCCATCCCATACGAGCAGTACTTC. Translating gives CASSYSSQAIPYEQYF.

This sequence joins TRBV29-1 and TRBJ2-7; TRBD1 matches 8 bases. J was trimmed by 5 bases and V by 7 bases; bases with no gene match: 10. This CDR3 is built from 13 residues. From germline, CDR1 is SQVTM and CDR2 ANQGSEA. CDR3 bases: TGCAGCGCCGCATCAGGGGGCAGGGACGAGCAGTACTTC. Its protein product is CSAASGGRDEQYF.

The gene calls are TRBV6-1 and TRBJ1-1; a weak D match, TRBD1 (5 bases). Per the germline V gene, CDR1 is MNHNS and CDR2 is SASEGT. The CDR3 is 15 residues long. V lost 6 bases and J lost 5, with 19 bases in between. The CDR3 is CASRARTLGGTEAFF. CDR3 sequence (DNA): TGTGCCAGCAGAGCCCGGACTCTGGGGGGGACTGAAGCTTTCTTT.